Each of the 8 T cell receptor beta chains below was sequenced from the same sample in a study of radiotherapy plus CTLA-4 blockade in lung cancer. Using immunoSEQ multiplex PCR, the repertoire was profiled, and TCRdb retains in-frame clones only, with some absent. The profile shows some 40,000 clones, 70% to 80% of them singletons. The sequences come from peripheral blood, collected from a patient treated with radiotherapy plus ipilimumab. Every receptor here comes from a human donor with non-small cell lung cancer whose response to radiotherapy plus ipilimumab could not be evaluated.

This sequence joins TRBV28 and TRBJ2-7, with 9 positions matching TRBD2. The CDR3 loop spans 14 amino acids. Germline V gene lookup returns CDR1 MDHEN and CDR2 SYDVKM. Losses at the gene ends were 8 bases for V and 5 bases for J; bases not matched to a gene: 10. The CDR3 reads CASVDAGGSHEQYF. CDR3 coding DNA: TGTGCCAGCGTCGACGCGGGAGGGTCGCACGAGCAGTACTTC.

The V and J genes are TRBV7-2 and TRBJ1-1; weak D call: TRBD1 (6 bases). Germline lookup yields CDR1 SGHTA and CDR2 FQGNSA. V was trimmed by 4 bases and J by 2 bases, leaving 14 bases between them. The CDR3 is 15 residues long. CDR3 protein: CASSSYRVLNTEAFF. DNA for the CDR3: TGTGCCAGCAGCTCCTACAGGGTATTAAACACTGAAGCTTTCTTT.

The chain employs TRBV6-5 and TRBJ2-7, with 7 bases matching TRBD1. V gave up 4 bases and J gave up 2 bases; unmatched junction bases: 8. This CDR3 comprises 15 residues. Germline loops: CDR1 MNHEY, CDR2 SVGAGI. The CDR3 nucleotides read TGTGCCAGCAGTTGGAGACAGGGCCGGACCTACGAGCAGTACTTC. Amino acids: CASSWRQGRTYEQYF.

This clone has just one count. The chain is built from TRBV29-1 and TRBJ2-1; 9 nucleotides align to TRBD1. This CDR3 has 15 amino acids. Trimming removed 6 bases from V and 4 bases from J; junction bases left unmatched: 10. From germline, CDR1 is SQVTM and CDR2 ANQGSEA. The CDR3 DNA follows: TGCAGCGTCGCTAGGGGGACAGGGTATTACAATGAGCAGTTCTTC. Residues: CSVARGTGYYNEQFF.

The chain links TRBV7-2 to TRBJ1-5, with D possibly TRBD1 on 5 matching bases. The CDR3 spans 17 residues. The V end lost 1 base, the J end lost 4 bases, and 17 bases lay between the germline ends. Germline loops: CDR1 SGHTA, CDR2 FQGNSA. The CDR3 sequence is CASSLGGPGRGNQPQHF. CDR3 DNA: TGTGCCAGCAGCTTAGGAGGCCCAGGGCGGGGAAATCAGCCCCAGCATTTT.

The chain links TRBV6-5 to TRBJ1-2; D is unclear. There are 15 residues in the CDR3. Deletions cut 2 bases from V and 0 bases from J, with 10 bases between. In germline, CDR1 is MNHEY, CDR2 SVGAGI. The CDR3 spells CASSYGGNTNYGYTF. The DNA for the CDR3 is TGTGCCAGCAGTTACGGCGGGAATACTAACTATGGCTACACCTTC.

The V call is TRBV6-1, the J call TRBJ1-5; D may be TRBD1 (6 bases). This CDR3 has 14 amino acids. Between the trimmed V and J ends, which lost 5 bases and 6 bases, there was a span of 14 bases. The germline V gene has CDR1 MNHNS and CDR2 SASEGT. The CDR3: CASSSDRTSQPQHF. The CDR3 nucleotides read TGTGCCAGCAGTTCGGACAGAACGTCTCAGCCCCAGCATTTT.

The chain has TRBV5-1 and TRBJ2-7, with 13 bases matching TRBD2. Per the germline V gene, CDR1 is SGHRS and CDR2 is YFSETQ. CDR3 length: 16 residues. The V and J ends lost 4 bases and 1 base, in that order; junction bases with no gene match: 5. This CDR3 is CASSGLAGDRSYEQYF. CDR3 in DNA: TGCGCCAGCAGCGGACTAGCGGGAGATCGATCCTACGAGCAGTACTTC.